The 8 T cell receptor beta chains in this list originate from one sample, sequenced in a study of identical twins. Each CDR3 protein gets one entry after TCRdb re-called the 5' RACE reads with MiXCR. The sample lists fewer than 900,000 distinct CDR3 sequences; 15% to 20% were seen once. These same data were also listed under a study on T cells expressing NK-cell markers.

The sequencing sample was made of PBMCs. The receptors originated from a woman aged 18 to 35 in good health.

This clonotype was detected only a few times. The chain combines TRBV29-1 with TRBJ2-7; 7 nucleotides agree with TRBD1. V dropped 5 bases and J dropped 5; count of bases not matched to a gene: 9. The CDR3 totals 13 residues. Looked up from germline, CDR1 is SQVTM and CDR2 is ANQGSEA. The CDR3 bases are TGCAGCGTTTTAGACAGGGCGGACAACGAGCAGTACTTC. It yields the protein CSVLDRADNEQYF.

The chain combines TRBV20-1 with TRBJ1-1, with 7 positions matching TRBD1. There are 16 residues in the CDR3. V dropped 0 bases and J dropped 8; count of bases not matched to a gene: 15. Per germline, CDR1 DFQATT and CDR2 SNEGSKA (reference sequence). CDR3 nucleotides: TGCAGTGCTAGAGACAGGGGGTCGCTTCACTCCGCGGAAGCTTTCTTT. Its protein is CSARDRGSLHSAEAFF.

This clonotype has only a few counts. The V call is TRBV12-3 or TRBV12-4, the J call TRBJ1-4; D remains unclear. The CDR3 has 12 residues. V shed 3 bases and J shed 8 bases, with 7 bases lying between them. The CDR3 coding sequence is TGTGCCAGCAGTTTCACATCCGAAAAACTGTTTTTT. The encoded protein is CASSFTSEKLFF.

This clonotype was seen more than once but under ten times. The chain combines TRBV12-3 or TRBV12-4 with TRBJ2-1; the D gene could be TRBD1 or TRBD2 (7 bases each). This CDR3 region has 15 residues. V was pared by 8 bases and J by 0 bases, with 14 bases between. The CDR3 DNA reads as TGTGCCAGCCAGGGGGGGGCTGGCTCCTACAATGAGCAGTTCTTC. This gives the protein CASQGGAGSYNEQFF.

This clonotype was seen once. The chain employs TRBV12-5 and TRBJ2-2; 7 bases fit TRBD2. The CDR3 covers 16 residues. Per germline, CDR1 LGHNT and CDR2 FRNRAP. J was trimmed by 5 bases and V by 2 bases; bases with no gene match: 8. As DNA, the CDR3 is TGTGCTAGTGGTTTGACCTGGGAGGGCGATACCGGGGAGCTGTTTTTT. Translating gives CASGLTWEGDTGELFF.

In its sample, this clonotype was seen a few times. The J gene is TRBJ2-1, the V gene TRBV6-1; 11 nucleotides match TRBD1. V dropped 6 bases and J dropped 7; count of bases not matched to a gene: 8. Germline V gives CDR1 MNHNS, CDR2 SASEGT. CDR3 length: 15 amino acids. The CDR3 DNA reads TGTGCCAGCAGGGGGGGGACAGGGGGTAGAAATGAGCAGTTCTTC. Amino acid sequence: CASRGGTGGRNEQFF.

This clonotype was found a few times. The rearrangement joins TRBV9 to TRBJ2-5; 9 bases agree with TRBD2. With 0 bases clipped from V and 4 bases from J, the junction kept 7 bases outside the gene matches. This CDR3 spans 16 amino acids. CDR1 is SGDLS and CDR2 is YYNGEE in the germline V gene. The DNA of the CDR3 is TGTGCCAGCAGCGTAGGCGGGGGGGCAATCGGAGAGACCCAGTACTTC. Translated: CASSVGGGAIGETQYF.

J is TRBJ1-6 and V is TRBV7-2, with no clear D. Trimming pared 4 bases from V and 0 bases from J, leaving 4 bases between. The CDR3 has 14 amino acids. The germline CDR1 and CDR2 sequences are SGHTA and FQGNSA. The CDR3 loop reads CASSYNSYNSPLHF. CDR3 DNA sequence: TGTGCCAGCAGCTACAACTCCTATAATTCACCCCTCCACTTT.